Below are 21 T cell receptor beta chains sequenced from a single sample in a study of T cells after yellow fever vaccination (dated by TCRdb to the late 2010s). Receptor amplification or capture employed 5' RACE. Sequencer: Illumina HiSeq 2500. TCRdb reanalyzed the raw reads on its own, using fastp at Q25 for trimming and MiXCR for clone calling, and kept in-frame beta chains. Rows matching on CDR3 protein sequence are summarized as one entry with the most common DNA and genes. This sample comprises about 370,000 distinct CDR3 sequences, around a tenth of them detected only once. The top ten hold roughly 18% of the sample. The treatment or condition label here, explained by the study, means: live attenuated yellow fever vaccine strain. The sequences come from PBMCs, collected on the day of the first yellow fever vaccination. The receptors originated from a man aged 18-30 years who received the YFV17D yellow fever vaccine.

This clonotype appeared a few times. V is TRBV30 and J is TRBJ2-5; 9 positions agree with TRBD1. Germline assignment: CDR1 GTSNPN and CDR2 SVGIG (reference sequence). The CDR3 loop spans 14 amino acids. With 2 bases clipped from V and 5 bases from J, the junction kept 6 bases outside the gene matches. CDR3 in DNA: TGTGCCTGGAGTAGGGCAGGGACAGGGGAGACCCAGTACTTC. Translating gives CAWSRAGTGETQYF. Combining the CDR3 with reference TRBV30 and TRBJ2-5 gives the whole variable domain SQTIHQWPATLVQPVGSPLSLECTVEGTSNPNLYWYRQAAGRGLQLLFYSVGIGQISSEVPQNLSASRPQDRQFILSSKKLLLSDSGFYLCAWSRAGTGETQYFGPGTRLLVL.

The chain employs TRBV5-1 and TRBJ2-2; D gene ambiguous. CDR3 length: 15 amino acids. In germline, CDR1 is SGHRS, CDR2 YFSETQ. V was pared by 0 bases and J by 0 bases, with 6 bases between. This CDR3 is CASSLGVANTGELFF. Here the CDR3 DNA reads TGCGCCAGCAGCTTGGGCGTTGCGAACACCGGGGAGCTGTTTTTT. The full variable domain, rest sourced from reference TRBV5-1 and TRBJ2-2, is KAGVTQTPRYLIKTRGQQVTLSCSPISGHRSVSWYQQTPGQGLQFLFEYFSETQRNKGNFPGRFSGRQFSNSRSEMNVSTLELGDSALYLCASSLGVANTGELFFGEGSRLTVL.

DNA of the CDR3: TGTGCCAGCAGTTACTCGGCAGGGGGCACCTACGAGCAGTACGTC. Amino acids: CASSYSAGGTYEQYV. V usage is TRBV6-5 and J usage is TRBJ2-7; 8 bases align to TRBD1. V gave up 0 bases and J gave up 2 bases; unmatched junction bases: 3. Germline CDR1 reads MNHEY; CDR2 reads SVGAGI. There are 15 residues in the CDR3.

In its sample, this clonotype was seen a few times. J is TRBJ2-5 and V is TRBV4-3, with 7 bases fitting TRBD1. The junction had 9 bases not matched to a gene; V was cut back by 6 bases and J by 2 bases. The CDR3 contains 15 residues. Germline V gene data show CDR1 as LGHNA and CDR2 as YSLEER. The CDR3 here is CASSRWGTAQETQYF. CDR3 coding DNA: TGCGCCAGCAGTCGATGGGGGACAGCTCAAGAGACCCAGTACTTC.

The V call is TRBV2, the J call TRBJ2-7; D may be TRBD2 (6 bases). V was cut by 8 bases and J by 3 bases, with 17 bases left in between. The CDR3 is 14 amino acids. Germline V gene data show CDR1 as SNHLY and CDR2 as FYNNEI. CDR3 loop: CASEQGGWFYEQYF. CDR3 in DNA: TGTGCCAGCGAGCAGGGAGGTTGGTTCTACGAGCAGTACTTC.

This chain connects TRBV20-1 to TRBJ1-1; tentative D call: TRBD1 (5 bases). This CDR3 region has 14 residues. In germline, CDR1 is DFQATT, CDR2 SNEGSKA (reference sequence). The V end was cut by 0 bases, the J end by 4 bases, with 12 bases between. The CDR3 reads CSARDTRGATEAFF. The CDR3 coding sequence is TGCAGTGCTAGAGACACTCGAGGGGCCACTGAAGCTTTCTTT.

This chain connects TRBV12-3 or TRBV12-4 to TRBJ2-5; possibly TRBD2 for D (5 bases). V lost 2 bases and J 7 bases, leaving 14 bases between the germline ends. This CDR3 comprises 14 residues. The CDR3 coding sequence is TGTGCCAGCAGTTTATCCGGTGTGGCGGGGACCCAGTACTTC. It yields the protein CASSLSGVAGTQYF.

The chain couples TRBV5-1 to TRBJ2-1, with 11 bases aligning to TRBD1. V lost 4 bases and J lost 8; bases outside the gene matches: 8. CDR1 and CDR2 (germline): SGHRS, YFSETQ. The CDR3 length is 15 residues. CDR3 protein: CASSRTGGASDEQFF. DNA of the CDR3: TGCGCCAGCAGCAGGACAGGGGGCGCTTCTGATGAGCAGTTCTTC.

This clonotype has only one observation. The junction departs from the called germline gene at one end, perhaps through a read error. The gene calls are TRBV5-1 and TRBJ1-1, with D maybe TRBD1 (6 bases). CDR3 length: 14 amino acids. The V gene's germline CDR1 is SGHRS and CDR2 YFSETQ. The CDR3 region has the DNA TGCGCCAGCACCGACAGGTCTTCGGGCACTGAAGGTTTCTTT. This encodes CASTDRSSGTEGFF.

In its sample, this clonotype was seen a few times. V usage is TRBV6-1 and J usage is TRBJ2-7; 9 bases line up with TRBD1. J lost 2 bases, V lost 5 bases, and 7 bases had no gene match. Germline V gives CDR1 MNHNS, CDR2 SASEGT. The CDR3 covers 15 residues. The CDR3 DNA is TGTGCCAGCAGTCCCAGGACAGGGGAAACCTACGAGCAGTACGTC. Translated: CASSPRTGETYEQYV.

This chain joins TRBV10-3 and TRBJ2-2; 8 bases fit TRBD1. The trim removed 7 bases at V and 6 bases at J, leaving 1 base unmatched. The CDR3 loop spans 12 amino acids. Germline CDR1 ENHRY, CDR2 SYGVKD. The chain's CDR3 is CAIKGQAGELFF. The DNA for the CDR3 is TGTGCCATCAAGGGACAGGCCGGGGAGCTGTTTTTT.

There are a few counts of this clonotype. This chain connects TRBV5-1 to TRBJ2-5, with a tentative D call TRBD1 (5 bases). Between the trimmed V and J ends, which lost 6 bases and 5 bases, there was a span of 11 bases. Germline V gene lookup returns CDR1 SGHRS and CDR2 YFSETQ. The CDR3 length is 12 residues. The CDR3 nucleotides are TGCGCCAGCACCAGGGATGGGGAGACCCAGTACTTC. It specifies CASTRDGETQYF.

J is TRBJ2-5 and V is TRBV7-2; D is unclear. Between the trimmed V and J ends, which lost 10 bases and 7 bases, there was a span of 13 bases. The CDR3 consists of 11 residues. Germline values: CDR1 SGHTA, CDR2 FQGNSA. The CDR3 bases are TGTGCCAACCGGCTTAACGGGACCCAGTACTTC. Translating it yields CANRLNGTQYF.

A few counts support this clonotype. V gene TRBV12-3 or TRBV12-4 combines with J gene TRBJ2-4; 7 bases map to TRBD1. The CDR3 has 16 residues. V shed 2 bases and J 3 bases; nucleotides not matched to a gene: 7. As DNA, the CDR3 is TGTGCCAGCAGTTTAAGAGTACAGGGGAGCAAAAACATTCAGTACTTC. Translating gives CASSLRVQGSKNIQYF.

This clonotype came up a few times. The V call is TRBV2, the J call TRBJ2-7; 11 bases match TRBD1. Germline V gives CDR1 SNHLY, CDR2 FYNNEI. The CDR3 has 13 amino acids. The V gene end was trimmed by 6 bases and the J gene end by 9 bases; junction bases not matched to a gene: 7. As DNA, the CDR3 is TGTGCCAGCAGCGGGACAGGGGGAGGTTGGCAGTACGTC. Residues: CASSGTGGGWQYV.

This clonotype was observed a few times. The rearrangement links TRBV6-5 to TRBJ2-1; a weak D match, TRBD2 (5 bases). Germline lookup yields CDR1 MNHEY and CDR2 SVGAGI. There are 12 residues in the CDR3. The V end was cut by 4 bases, the J end by 9 bases, with 10 bases between. The CDR3 loop is CASSSSGVEQFF. The CDR3 nucleotides read TGTGCCAGCAGTTCCTCCGGGGTTGAGCAGTTCTTC.

This clonotype occurred a few times. The rearrangement joins TRBV5-1 to TRBJ1-6, with D possibly TRBD1 on 5 matching bases. Germline CDR1 reads SGHRS; CDR2 reads YFSETQ. This CDR3 comprises 14 residues. V was clipped by 4 bases and J by 7 bases, with 12 bases between them. CDR3 sequence reads: CASSPWGGNSPLHF. CDR3 coding DNA: TGCGCCAGCAGCCCATGGGGGGGGAATTCACCCCTCCACTTT.

The sample holds many counts of this clonotype. The genes are TRBV24-1 and TRBJ2-3, with TRBD1 identical over 11 bases. The CDR3 spans 16 residues. Germline V gene lookup returns CDR1 KGHDR and CDR2 SFDVKD. The ends lost 7 bases at V and 7 bases at J; junction bases unmatched: 12. DNA of the CDR3: TGTGCCACCAGAGGGGCCTCCGGGACAGGGGGGAATACGCAGTATTTT. This sequence encodes CATRGASGTGGNTQYF.

This clonotype was seen only a few times. This chain uses TRBV5-1 with TRBJ2-5, with a tentative D call TRBD1 (6 bases). This CDR3 is built from 16 residues. The germline gives CDR1 SGHRS, CDR2 YFSETQ. V lost 4 bases and J 2 bases, leaving 18 bases between the germline ends. In DNA, the CDR3 is TGCGCCAGCAGCGCATCGTACAGGGTTGGGCAAGAGACCCAGTACTTC. Translating gives CASSASYRVGQETQYF.

This clonotype appeared a few times. This chain links TRBV29-1 with TRBJ2-5; TRBD2 aligns across 8 bases. The germline V gene encodes CDR1 SQVTM and CDR2 ANQGSEA. Unmatched junction bases numbered 9, after V lost 4 bases and J lost 5 bases. The CDR3 is 14 residues long. The CDR3 bases are TGCAGCGTTGTAGACCTGACTAGCGAGGAGACCCAGTACTTC. Translated, it gives CSVVDLTSEETQYF.

This clonotype was detected a few times. The chain links TRBV5-1 to TRBJ1-3, with 7 bases fitting TRBD1. The CDR3 sequence is 15 residues long. Germline V CDR1 and CDR2: SGHRS, YFSETQ. V gave up 3 bases and J gave up 4 bases; unmatched junction bases: 7. Written as DNA, the CDR3 is TGCGCCAGCAGCTCGGAGGGGGCGCGCGGAAACACCATATATTTT. Translating it yields CASSSEGARGNTIYF.